These T cell receptor beta chains were read from a single sample in a study of regulatory T cells in long-lasting Graves disease. TCRdb itself ran the multiplex PCR reads through MiXCR, one entry per CDR3 protein. The data show about 320,000 distinct CDR3 sequences, with 15% to 20% seen just once and 38% held by the top ten. This specimen was peripheral blood mononuclear cells (PBMCs), taken at new diagnosis, from a patient treated with antithyroid drugs. These receptors came from a female donor with Graves disease. CDR3s include the opening cysteine and the closing phenylalanine or tryptophan. The D gene is left open where the match is weak. The listing skips clone size in some rows; elsewhere it reads once, few, many or a size class.

CDR3,DNA,size,V,J,D
CASSPHSRDTQYF,TGTGCCAGCAGTCCCCACTCACGAGATACGCAGTATTTT,many,TRBV27,TRBJ2-3,NA
CSAPVGQGLTGTQYF,TGCAGCGCACCCGTGGGACAGGGGTTAACGGGGACCCAGTACTTC,NA,TRBV29-1,TRBJ2-5,TRBD1
CASSPVGTSGISSYNEQFF,TGCGCCAGCAGCCCCGTGGGGACTAGCGGGATTTCTTCCTACAATGAGCAGTTCTTC,NA,TRBV5-1,TRBJ2-1,TRBD2
CASSQGLAGGVETQYF,TGCGCCAGCAGCCAAGGTCTAGCGGGAGGGGTGGAGACCCAGTACTTC,few,TRBV4-1,TRBJ2-5,TRBD2
CASSFGGRGTEAFF,TGTGCCAGCAGCTTCGGGGGGCGAGGAACTGAAGCTTTCTTT,many,TRBV5-5,TRBJ1-1,NA
CASSYFTGTSGRYEQYF,TGTGCCAGCAGTTACTTTACCGGGACTAGCGGGAGGTACGAGCAGTACTTC,many,TRBV6-5,TRBJ2-7,TRBD2
CASRNRGRPAFF,TGTGCCAGCAGAAACAGGGGTCGGCCTGCTTTCTTT,many,TRBV6-2/TRBV6-3,TRBJ1-1,TRBD1
CASSLARGSVPYEQYF,TGTGCCAGCAGCTTAGCGCGCGGGAGTGTGCCCTACGAGCAGTACTTC,few,TRBV7-6,TRBJ2-7,TRBD2
CAISESGDGELFF,TGTGCCATCAGTGAGTCGGGAGATGGGGAGCTGTTTTTT,many,TRBV10-3,TRBJ2-2,NA
CASSMTGDNEKLFF,TGTGCCAGTAGTATGACAGGGGATAATGAAAAACTGTTTTTT,many,TRBV19,TRBJ1-4,TRBD1
CASSQDGNEQYF,TGTGCCAGCAGCCAAGATGGCAACGAGCAGTACTTC,many,TRBV3-1,TRBJ2-7,NA
CASSGQGWGSEQFF,TGTGCCAGCAGCGGACAGGGGTGGGGAAGTGAGCAGTTCTTC,many,TRBV6-1,TRBJ2-1,TRBD1
CASSSRGSHGNEQFF,TGTGCCAGCAGCTCCAGGGGAAGCCACGGCAATGAGCAGTTCTTC,many,TRBV7-8,TRBJ2-1,NA
CASTEGLAGYNEQFF,TGTGCCAGCACCGAGGGACTAGCGGGATACAATGAGCAGTTCTTC,many,TRBV13,TRBJ2-1,TRBD2
CASSSHASGRGTGELFF,TGTGCCAGCAGTTCACACGCTAGCGGGAGGGGGACCGGGGAGCTGTTTTTT,many,TRBV6-2/TRBV6-3,TRBJ2-2,TRBD2
CASSPGQGGAGELFF,TGTGCCAGCAGCCCGGGACAGGGCGGCGCCGGGGAGCTGTTTTTT,NA,TRBV7-8,TRBJ2-2,TRBD1
CASSFRQGAGEKLFF,TGTGCCAGCAGTTTCCGACAGGGGGCAGGTGAAAAACTGTTTTTT,many,TRBV12-3/TRBV12-4,TRBJ1-4,TRBD1
CAWSYGGLSYGYTF,TGTGCCTGGAGTTACGGTGGCCTTAGCTATGGCTACACCTTC,many,TRBV30,TRBJ1-2,NA
CASSQSGSYEQYF,TGTGCCAGCAGCCAATCAGGGTCCTACGAGCAGTACTTC,NA,TRBV3-1,TRBJ2-7,NA
CASSLGDSFSGNTIYF,TGCGCCAGCAGCCTTGGGGACAGCTTCTCTGGAAACACCATATATTTT,many,TRBV5-1,TRBJ1-3,TRBD1
CASSQSHDRRGGPLHF,TGCGCCAGCAGCCAGAGCCACGACAGGCGGGGGGGTCCCCTCCACTTT,few,TRBV4-1,TRBJ1-6,NA
CATSVSGRKEETQYF,TGTGCCACCAGTGTATCGGGAAGGAAGGAAGAGACCCAGTACTTC,many,TRBV24-1,TRBJ2-5,NA
CASIADRDSPLHF,TGTGCCAGCATTGCAGACAGGGACTCACCCCTCCACTTT,many,TRBV28,TRBJ1-6,TRBD1